These 16 T cell receptor beta chains were sequenced from one sample in a study of tumor-infiltrating lymphocytes in primary liver carcinoma. Blood RNA originated from unsorted whole blood, with germline DNA additionally extracted. Total RNA amounting to around 540 ng was the source from which TCR beta cDNA was made with a constant-region primer. For TCR beta, libraries were produced by three nested multiplex PCR rounds using slightly modified ARM-PCR. Forward primers for TRBV1-TRBV30 and a C-beta reverse primer served the first two PCR rounds, at about 10 cycles each. TCRdb analysed the multiplex PCR reads with MiXCR anew, one entry per CDR3 protein. This sample yields about 320,000 distinct CDR3 sequences, of which 50% to 70% are seen a single time; around 9.5% belongs to the top ten. The specimen was peripheral blood. All receptors derive from a man aged 35-49 years with primary liver carcinoma and hepatitis B virus infection.

To note about this clonotype: A much larger clone differs by one base, so this may be a read error. The chain links TRBV6-5 to TRBJ2-1, with a possible D match to TRBD2 (5 bases). CDR1 and CDR2 (germline): MNHEY, SVGAGI. V lost 2 bases, J lost 6 bases, and 17 bases lay in between. This CDR3 comprises 16 residues. CDR3: CASSYLIVGDPNEQFF. The CDR3 DNA follows: TGTGCCAGCAGTTACCTTATAGTGGGAGACCCCAATGAGCAGTTCTTC.

The J gene is TRBJ1-5, the V gene TRBV10-2; 9 bases agree with TRBD1. This CDR3 spans 16 amino acids. The junction had 5 bases not matched to a gene; V was cut back by 3 bases and J by 2 bases. Looked up from germline, CDR1 is WSHSY and CDR2 is SAAADI. The DNA of the CDR3 is TGCGCCAGCAGTGAAAACAGGGGGCAGGGCAATCAGCCCCAGCATTTT. Translating gives CASSENRGQGNQPQHF.

The chain combines TRBV6-5 with TRBJ2-7; 11 nucleotides line up with TRBD2. Losses at the gene ends were 7 bases for V and 10 bases for J; bases not matched to a gene: 12. The CDR3 is 14 residues long. Germline lookup yields CDR1 MNHEY and CDR2 SVGAGI. CDR3 residues: CASMRLAGSGEQYF. The CDR3 region has the DNA TGTGCCAGCATGAGACTAGCGGGAAGTGGCGAACAGTACTTC.

Of note for this clonotype: A much larger clone is a single base away; this may be a read error. The chain employs TRBV6-1 and TRBJ2-4; no clear D. Germline V gene data show CDR1 as MNHNS and CDR2 as SASEGT. This CDR3 is built from 15 residues. The CDR3 DNA follows: TGTGCCAGCAGTCCCGAGGAGCTTGTCCGAAACGTTCAGTACTTC. Its translation: CASSPEELVRNVQYF.

Comment on this clonotype: Given the absence of the conserved phenylalanine or tryptophan at the CDR3 end, a read error is likely. The rearrangement uses TRBV4-3 and TRBJ2-2; a possible D gene is TRBD2 (6 bases). Germline lookup yields CDR1 LGHNA and CDR2 YSLEER. This CDR3 comprises 13 residues. The CDR3 sequence: CASSQDRGGKLFS. The CDR3 coding sequence is TGCGCCAGCAGCCAAGATCGGGGCGGGAAGCTGTTTTCT.

To note about this clonotype: A junction boundary mismatches the germline segment, possibly from a read error. The chain has TRBV6-1 and TRBJ2-7, with D maybe TRBD1 (6 bases). This CDR3 contains 15 residues. Germline lookup yields CDR1 MNHNS and CDR2 SASEGT. CDR3 loop: CASCPQQAAGDEQYF. As DNA, the CDR3 is TGTGCCAGCTGTCCCCAACAGGCGGCAGGGGACGAGCAGTATTTC.

The CDR3 loop is CASSYPGLAGGPSSGANVLTF. The CDR3 coding sequence is TGTGCCAGCAGCTATCCGGGACTAGCGGGAGGGCCGAGTTCTGGGGCCAACGTCCTGACTTTC. This chain uses TRBV5-4 with TRBJ2-6, with 16 bases lining up with TRBD2. From germline, CDR1 is SGHNT and CDR2 YYREEE (reference sequence). This CDR3 has 21 residues. V gave up 3 bases and J gave up 1 base; unmatched junction bases: 10.

This sequence joins TRBV19 and TRBJ2-1, with TRBD2 matching 12 bases. V was clipped by 3 bases and J by 3 bases; unmatched bases: 3. From germline, CDR1 is LNHDA and CDR2 SQIVND (reference sequence). This CDR3 region has 16 residues. The CDR3 coding sequence is TGTGCCAGTAGTATTGGGGGACTAGCGGGCTACAATGAGCAGTTCTTC. Translated: CASSIGGLAGYNEQFF.

V gene TRBV21-1 combines with J gene TRBJ2-5; no DNA check was done on the table's D call, TRBD2. TRBV21-1 is a listed pseudogene. This CDR3 is built from 21 residues. CDR3 residues: CASSKVRRGTSGSASGETQYF. CDR3 bases: TGTGCCAGCAGCAAAGTGAGGCGAGGGACTAGCGGGAGTGCCTCGGGAGAGACCCAGTACTTC.

The chain recombines TRBV28 with TRBJ2-1; 7 bases align to TRBD2. Unmatched junction bases numbered 11, after V lost 6 bases and J lost 6 bases. The CDR3 has 15 residues. Germline V lookup: CDR1 MDHEN, CDR2 SYDVKM. The CDR3: CASSPGLGARNEQFF. Written as DNA, the CDR3 is TGTGCCAGCAGCCCAGGACTAGGGGCACGCAATGAGCAGTTCTTC.

This chain joins TRBV11-2 and TRBJ2-1, with D hard to call. Looked up from germline, CDR1 is SGHAT and CDR2 is FQNNGV. V dropped 5 bases and J dropped 10 bases, with 9 bases sitting between them. There are 11 residues in the CDR3. CDR3 loop: CASSPPNEQFF. The CDR3 nucleotides are TGTGCCAGCAGCCCCCCTAACGAGCAGTTCTTC.

This clonotype appeared once. This rearrangement joins TRBV11-2 to TRBJ2-3; 9 bases are a match to TRBD2. Germline CDR1 SGHAT, CDR2 FQNNGV. The J segment lost 6 bases and the V segment lost 1 base, leaving 8 bases of the junction unmatched. The CDR3 is 16 amino acids. CDR3 DNA: TGTGCCAGCAGCTTAGTGGCTAGCGGGATGGGGGATACGCAGTATTTT. Its translation is CASSLVASGMGDTQYF.

This clonotype has only one observation. A single base separates this from a much larger clone, so it may be a read error. This chain's CDR3 is CAISESRDPALSTQYF. The CDR3 DNA reads TGTGCCATCAGTGAGTCGAGGGACCCCGCTTTATCGACCCAGTACTTC. The V call is TRBV10-3, the J call TRBJ2-5; possibly TRBD1 or TRBD2 for D (5 bases each). Per the germline V gene, CDR1 is ENHRY and CDR2 is SYGVKD. The V and J ends lost 0 bases and 7 bases respectively, with 18 bases between them. The CDR3 consists of 16 residues.

This clonotype was found a few times. The chain links TRBV10-3 to TRBJ1-3; 8 positions agree with TRBD1. Germline trimming cut 5 bases from V and 3 bases from J; bases unmatched to any gene: 9. The CDR3 extends over 16 amino acids. The V gene's germline CDR1 is ENHRY and CDR2 SYGVKD. CDR3 protein: CAISRMTGEDGNTIYF. In DNA form, the CDR3 reads TGTGCCATCAGTAGAATGACAGGGGAAGATGGAAACACCATATATTTT.

There are a few counts of this clonotype. V gene TRBV2 combines with J gene TRBJ2-1; no definite D call. CDR1 and CDR2 (germline): SNHLY, FYNNEI. The CDR3 runs to 11 residues. Trimming cost V 3 bases and J 6 bases, with 3 bases left between them. The DNA of the CDR3 is TGTGCCAGCAGTGACAGCAATGAGCAGTTCTTC. The encoded protein is CASSDSNEQFF.

Note on this clonotype: This may arise from a read error, as a much more abundant clone is one base away. The chain joins TRBV6-1 to TRBJ1-4; TRBD1 might be the D (6 bases). Germline loops: CDR1 MNHNS, CDR2 SASEGT. This CDR3 contains 14 residues. CDR3 residues: CDSSATRTVEKLFF. The CDR3 DNA reads TGTGACAGCAGTGCGACTAGGACAGTTGAAAAACTGTTTTTT.